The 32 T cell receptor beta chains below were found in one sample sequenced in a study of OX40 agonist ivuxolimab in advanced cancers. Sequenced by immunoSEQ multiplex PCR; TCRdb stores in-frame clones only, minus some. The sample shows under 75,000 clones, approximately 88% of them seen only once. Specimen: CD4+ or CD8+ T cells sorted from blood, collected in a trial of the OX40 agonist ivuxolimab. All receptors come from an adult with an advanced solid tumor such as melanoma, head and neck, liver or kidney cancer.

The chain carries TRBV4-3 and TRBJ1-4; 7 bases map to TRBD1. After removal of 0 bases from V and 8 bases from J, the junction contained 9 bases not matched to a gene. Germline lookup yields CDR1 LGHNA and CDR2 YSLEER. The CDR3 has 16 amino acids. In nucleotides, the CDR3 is TGCGCCAGCAGCCAAGATTACGCAGGGGGTTACGAAAAACTGTTTTTT. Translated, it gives CASSQDYAGGYEKLFF.

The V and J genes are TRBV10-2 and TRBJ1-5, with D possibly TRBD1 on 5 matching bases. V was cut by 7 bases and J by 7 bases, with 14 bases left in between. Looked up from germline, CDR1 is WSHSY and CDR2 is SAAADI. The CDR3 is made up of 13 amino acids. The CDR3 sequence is CASKGQGAQPQHF. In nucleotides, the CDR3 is TGCGCCAGCAAGGGGCAGGGAGCCCAGCCCCAGCATTTT.

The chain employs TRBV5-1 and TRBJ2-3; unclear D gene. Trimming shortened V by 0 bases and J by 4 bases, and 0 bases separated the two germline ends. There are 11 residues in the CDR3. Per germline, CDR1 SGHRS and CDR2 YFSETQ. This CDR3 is CASSLADTQYF. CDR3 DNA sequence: TGCGCCAGCAGCTTGGCAGATACGCAGTATTTT.

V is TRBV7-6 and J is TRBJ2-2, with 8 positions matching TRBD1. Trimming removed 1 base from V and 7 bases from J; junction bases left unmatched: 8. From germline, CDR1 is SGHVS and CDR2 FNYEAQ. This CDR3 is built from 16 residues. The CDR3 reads CASSLVSSGGNGELFF. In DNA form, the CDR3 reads TGTGCCAGCAGCTTAGTTTCGTCAGGGGGCAACGGGGAGCTGTTTTTT. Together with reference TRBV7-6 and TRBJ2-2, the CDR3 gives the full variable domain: GAGVSQSPRYKVTKRGQDVALRCDPISGHVSLYWYRQALGQGPEFLTYFNYEAQQDKSGLPNDRFSAERPEGSISTLTIQRTEQRDSAMYRCASSLVSSGGNGELFFGEGSRLTVL.

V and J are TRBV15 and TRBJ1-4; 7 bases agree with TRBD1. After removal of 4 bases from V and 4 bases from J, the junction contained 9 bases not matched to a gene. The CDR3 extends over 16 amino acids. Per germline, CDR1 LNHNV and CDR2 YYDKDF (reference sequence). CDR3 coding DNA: TGTGCCACCAGCACCGGGACAGTAAGGGATAATGAAAAACTGTTTTTT. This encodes CATSTGTVRDNEKLFF.

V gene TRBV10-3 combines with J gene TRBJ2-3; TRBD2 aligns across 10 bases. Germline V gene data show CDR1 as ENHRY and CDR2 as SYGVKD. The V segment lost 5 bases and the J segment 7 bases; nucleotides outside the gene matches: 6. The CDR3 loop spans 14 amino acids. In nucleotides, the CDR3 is TGTGCCATCAGTAGCGGGAGGGCCGGATATACGCAGTATTTT. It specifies CAISSGRAGYTQYF.

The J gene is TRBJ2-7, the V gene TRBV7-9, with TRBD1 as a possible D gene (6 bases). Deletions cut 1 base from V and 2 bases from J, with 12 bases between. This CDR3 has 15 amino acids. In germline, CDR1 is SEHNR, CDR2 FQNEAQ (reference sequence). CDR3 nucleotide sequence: TGTGCCAGCAGCTTAGATCCAGGGGTCCCCTACGAGCAGTACTTC. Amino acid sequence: CASSLDPGVPYEQYF.

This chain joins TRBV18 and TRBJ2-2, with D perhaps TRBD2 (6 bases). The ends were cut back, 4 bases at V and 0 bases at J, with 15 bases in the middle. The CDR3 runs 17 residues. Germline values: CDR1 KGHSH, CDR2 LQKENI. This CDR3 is CASSQNPGSANTGELFF. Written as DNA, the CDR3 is TGTGCCAGCTCACAAAATCCCGGGAGCGCGAACACCGGGGAGCTGTTTTTT. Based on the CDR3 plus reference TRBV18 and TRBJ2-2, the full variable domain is NAGVMQNPRHLVRRRGQEARLRCSPMKGHSHVYWYRQLPEEGLKFMVYLQKENIIDESGMPKERFSAEFPKEGPSILRIQQVVRGDSAAYFCASSQNPGSANTGELFFGEGSRLTVL.

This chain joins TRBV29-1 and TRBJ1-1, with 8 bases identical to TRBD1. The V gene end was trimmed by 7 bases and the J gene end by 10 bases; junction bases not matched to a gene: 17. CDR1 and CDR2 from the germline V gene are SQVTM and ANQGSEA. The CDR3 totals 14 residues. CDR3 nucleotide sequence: TGCAGCGGTATGGACAGGGTAGGGGGGTATGGAGCTTTCTTT. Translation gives CSGMDRVGGYGAFF. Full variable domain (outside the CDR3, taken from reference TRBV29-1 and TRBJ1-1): SAVISQKPSRDICQRGTSLTIQCQVDSQVTMMFWYRQQPGQSLTLIATANQGSEATYESGFVIDKFPISRPNLTFSTLTVSNMSPEDSSIYLCSGMDRVGGYGAFFGQGTRLTVV.

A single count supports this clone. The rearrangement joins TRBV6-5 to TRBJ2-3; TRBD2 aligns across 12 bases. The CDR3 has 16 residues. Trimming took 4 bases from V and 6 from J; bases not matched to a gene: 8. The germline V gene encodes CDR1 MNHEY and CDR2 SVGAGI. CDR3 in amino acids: CASSSLAGGGRDTQYF. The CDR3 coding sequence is TGTGCCAGCAGTTCACTAGCGGGAGGTGGTAGGGATACGCAGTATTTT.

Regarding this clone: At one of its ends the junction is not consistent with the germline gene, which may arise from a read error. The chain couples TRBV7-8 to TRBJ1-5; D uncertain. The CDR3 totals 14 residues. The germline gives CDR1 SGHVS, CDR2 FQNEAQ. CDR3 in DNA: TGTGCCAACAGCTCTTTCTACGGCAATCAGCCCCAGCATTTT. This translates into CANSSFYGNQPQHF.

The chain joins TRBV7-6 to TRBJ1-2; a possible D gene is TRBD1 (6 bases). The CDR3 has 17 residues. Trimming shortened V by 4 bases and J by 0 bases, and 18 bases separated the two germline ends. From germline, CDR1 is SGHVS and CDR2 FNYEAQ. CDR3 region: CASSSIKGHPSNYGYTF. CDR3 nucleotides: TGTGCCAGCAGCTCGATAAAGGGACACCCTTCTAACTATGGCTACACCTTC.

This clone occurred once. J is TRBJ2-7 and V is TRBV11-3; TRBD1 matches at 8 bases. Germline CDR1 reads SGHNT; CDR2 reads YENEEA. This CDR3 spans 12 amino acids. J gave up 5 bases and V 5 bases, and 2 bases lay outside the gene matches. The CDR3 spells CASSVQGDEQYF. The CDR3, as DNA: TGTGCCAGCAGCGTACAGGGGGACGAGCAGTACTTC. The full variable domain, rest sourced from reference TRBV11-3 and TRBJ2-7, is EAGVVQSPRYKIIEKKQPVAFWCNPISGHNTLYWYLQNLGQGPELLIRYENEEAVDDSQLPKDRFSAERLKGVDSTLKIQPAELGDSAVYLCASSVQGDEQYFGPGTRLTVT.

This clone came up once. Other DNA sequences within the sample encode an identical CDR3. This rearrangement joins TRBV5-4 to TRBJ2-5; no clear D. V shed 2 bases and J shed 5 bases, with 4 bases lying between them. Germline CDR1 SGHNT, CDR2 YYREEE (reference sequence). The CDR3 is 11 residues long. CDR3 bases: TGTGCCAGCAGCTTTGGTGAGACCCAGTACTTC. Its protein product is CASSFGETQYF.

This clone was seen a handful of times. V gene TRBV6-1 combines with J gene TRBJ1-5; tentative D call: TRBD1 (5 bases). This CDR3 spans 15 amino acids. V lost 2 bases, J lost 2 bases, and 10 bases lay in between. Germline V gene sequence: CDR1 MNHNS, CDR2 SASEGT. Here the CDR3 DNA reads TGTGCCAGCAGTGAACCCAGGGATGGCAATCAGCCCCAGCATTTT. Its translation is CASSEPRDGNQPQHF.

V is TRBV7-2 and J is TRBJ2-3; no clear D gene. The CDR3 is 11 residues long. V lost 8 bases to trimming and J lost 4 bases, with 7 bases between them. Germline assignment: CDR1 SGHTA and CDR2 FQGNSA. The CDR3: CASRRADTQYF. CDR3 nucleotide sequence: TGTGCCAGCCGCCGGGCAGATACGCAGTATTTT. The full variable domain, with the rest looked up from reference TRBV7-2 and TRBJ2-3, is GAGVSQSPSNKVTEKGKDVELRCDPISGHTALYWYRQSLGQGLEFLIYFQGNSAPDKSGLPSDRFSAERTGGSVSTLTIQRTQQEDSAVYLCASRRADTQYFGPGTRLTVL.

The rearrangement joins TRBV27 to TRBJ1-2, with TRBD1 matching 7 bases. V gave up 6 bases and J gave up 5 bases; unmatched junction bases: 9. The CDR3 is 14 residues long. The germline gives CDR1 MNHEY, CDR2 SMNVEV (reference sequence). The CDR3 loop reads CASRLQGSNYGYTF. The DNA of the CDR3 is TGTGCCAGCAGGCTACAGGGGAGCAATTATGGCTACACCTTC.

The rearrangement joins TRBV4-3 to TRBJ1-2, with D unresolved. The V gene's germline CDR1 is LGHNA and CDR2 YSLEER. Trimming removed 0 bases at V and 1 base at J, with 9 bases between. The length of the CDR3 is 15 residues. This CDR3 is CASSQEPADNYGYTF. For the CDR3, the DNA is TGCGCCAGCAGCCAAGAGCCCGCGGATAACTATGGCTACACCTTC.

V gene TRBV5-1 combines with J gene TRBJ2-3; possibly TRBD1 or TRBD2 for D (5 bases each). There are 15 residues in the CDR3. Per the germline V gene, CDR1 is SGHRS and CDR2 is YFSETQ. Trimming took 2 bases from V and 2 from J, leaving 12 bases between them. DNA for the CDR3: TGCGCCAGCAGCTTCTTCGGGGCCCCCACAGATACGCAGTATTTT. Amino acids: CASSFFGAPTDTQYF.

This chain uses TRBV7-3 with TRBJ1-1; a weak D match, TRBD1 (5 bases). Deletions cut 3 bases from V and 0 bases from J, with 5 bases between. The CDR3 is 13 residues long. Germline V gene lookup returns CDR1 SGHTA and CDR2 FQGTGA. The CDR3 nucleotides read TGTGCCAGCAGCTTGACAGTGAACACTGAAGCTTTCTTT. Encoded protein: CASSLTVNTEAFF.

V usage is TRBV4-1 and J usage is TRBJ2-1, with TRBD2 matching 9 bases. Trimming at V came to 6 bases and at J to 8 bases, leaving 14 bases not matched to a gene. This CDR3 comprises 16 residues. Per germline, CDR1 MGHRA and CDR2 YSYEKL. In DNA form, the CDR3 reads TGCGCCAGCAGAACCTTCCTAGCGGGGCAAGGCGATGAGCAGTTCTTC. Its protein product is CASRTFLAGQGDEQFF.

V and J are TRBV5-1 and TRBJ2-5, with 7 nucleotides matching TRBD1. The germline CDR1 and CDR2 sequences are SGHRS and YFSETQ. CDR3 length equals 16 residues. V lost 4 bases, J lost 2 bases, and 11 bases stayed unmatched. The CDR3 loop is CASSPGVGQAQETQYF. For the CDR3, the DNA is TGCGCCAGCAGCCCTGGGGTTGGACAGGCACAAGAGACCCAGTACTTC.

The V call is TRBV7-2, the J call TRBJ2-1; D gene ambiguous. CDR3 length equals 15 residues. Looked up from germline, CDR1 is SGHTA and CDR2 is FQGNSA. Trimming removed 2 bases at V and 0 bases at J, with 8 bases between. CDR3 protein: CASSLQALSYNEQFF. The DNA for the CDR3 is TGTGCCAGCAGCTTACAGGCCCTCTCCTACAATGAGCAGTTCTTC.

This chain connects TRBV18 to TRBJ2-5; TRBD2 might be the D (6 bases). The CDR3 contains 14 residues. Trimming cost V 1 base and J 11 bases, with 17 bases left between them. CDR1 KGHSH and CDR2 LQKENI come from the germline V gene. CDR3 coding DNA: TGTGCCAGCTCACCACTCGGAGGGACCCCGGTTCAGTACTTC. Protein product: CASSPLGGTPVQYF.

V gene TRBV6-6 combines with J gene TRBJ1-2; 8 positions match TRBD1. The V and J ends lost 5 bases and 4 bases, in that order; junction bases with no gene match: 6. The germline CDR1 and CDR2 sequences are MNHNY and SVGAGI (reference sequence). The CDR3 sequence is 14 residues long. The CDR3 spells CASSPTGQAYGYTF. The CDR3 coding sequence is TGTGCCAGCAGTCCGACGGGACAGGCCTATGGCTACACCTTC.

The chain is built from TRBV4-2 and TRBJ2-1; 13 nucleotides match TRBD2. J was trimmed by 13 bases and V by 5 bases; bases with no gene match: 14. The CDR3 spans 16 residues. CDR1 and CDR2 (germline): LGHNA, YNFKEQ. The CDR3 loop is CASSFGGDTSGRAQFF. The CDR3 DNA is TGTGCCAGCAGCTTTGGGGGGGATACTAGCGGGAGGGCCCAGTTCTTC.

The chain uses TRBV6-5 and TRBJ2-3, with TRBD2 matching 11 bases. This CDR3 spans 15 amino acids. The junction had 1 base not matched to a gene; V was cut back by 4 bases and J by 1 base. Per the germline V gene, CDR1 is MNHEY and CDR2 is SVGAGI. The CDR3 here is CASSLTSGGTDTQYF. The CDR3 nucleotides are TGTGCCAGCAGTTTGACTAGCGGGGGCACAGATACGCAGTATTTT.

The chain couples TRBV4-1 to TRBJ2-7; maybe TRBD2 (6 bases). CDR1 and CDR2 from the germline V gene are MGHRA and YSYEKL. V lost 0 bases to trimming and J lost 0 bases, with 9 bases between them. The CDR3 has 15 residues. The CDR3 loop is CASSQDPGDSYEQYF. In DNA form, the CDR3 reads TGCGCCAGCAGCCAAGATCCGGGGGACTCCTACGAGCAGTACTTC.

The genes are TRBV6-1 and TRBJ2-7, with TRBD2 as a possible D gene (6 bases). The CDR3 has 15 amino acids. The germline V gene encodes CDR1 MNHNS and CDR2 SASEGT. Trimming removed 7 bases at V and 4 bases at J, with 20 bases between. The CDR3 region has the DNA TGTGCCAGCACCCGTAGCGGTCTTGGGACTTACGAGCAGTACTTC. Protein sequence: CASTRSGLGTYEQYF.

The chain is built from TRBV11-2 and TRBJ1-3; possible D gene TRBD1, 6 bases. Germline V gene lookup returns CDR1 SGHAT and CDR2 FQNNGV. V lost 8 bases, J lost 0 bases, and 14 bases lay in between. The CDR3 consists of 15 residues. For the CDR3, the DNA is TGTGCCAGCGGAGACAGGTCTTTCTCTGGAAACACCATATATTTT. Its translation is CASGDRSFSGNTIYF. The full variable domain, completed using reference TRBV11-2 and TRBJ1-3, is EAGVAQSPRYKIIEKRQSVAFWCNPISGHATLYWYQQILGQGPKLLIQFQNNGVVDDSQLPKDRFSAERLKGVDSTLKIQPAKLEDSAVYLCASGDRSFSGNTIYFGEGSWLTVV.

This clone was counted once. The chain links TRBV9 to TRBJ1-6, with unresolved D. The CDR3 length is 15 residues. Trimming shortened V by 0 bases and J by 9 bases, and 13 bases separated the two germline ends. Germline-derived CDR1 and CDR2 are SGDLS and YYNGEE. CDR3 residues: CASSVDGRYSSPLHF. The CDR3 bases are TGTGCCAGCAGCGTAGATGGAAGGTACTCTTCACCCCTCCACTTT.

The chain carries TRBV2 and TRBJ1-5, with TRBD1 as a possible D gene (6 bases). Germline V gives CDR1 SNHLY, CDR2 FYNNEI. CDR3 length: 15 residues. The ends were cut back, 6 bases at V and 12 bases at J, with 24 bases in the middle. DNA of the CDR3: TGTGCCAGCAGCTTCACGGGACAACCCGGAGGTGACCAGCATTTT. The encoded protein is CASSFTGQPGGDQHF.